This is a list of T cell receptor beta chains from one sample in a study of T-cell reconstitution after alpha-beta-depleted transplantation in children. TCRdb reprocessed the PCR reads via MiXCR and lists one record per CDR3 protein. The sample shows about 580,000 distinct CDR3 sequences, 23% of them seen only once. Specimen: PBMCs, mostly from graft donor cells, collected 360 days after TCRalphabeta/CD19-depleted stem cell transplant. The receptors derive from a boy in the first two years of life who had a stem cell transplant for acute myeloid leukemia, so the T cells may come from the graft donor. CDR3s include the opening cysteine and the closing phenylalanine or tryptophan. The D gene is left open where the match is weak. Clone size is shown for a subset of rows, as once, few, many or a class of expanded clone.

TRBJ2-7,TRBV20-1,-,few,TGCAGTGCTAGAGAGGATTACGAGCAGTACTTC,CSAREDYEQYF
TRBJ2-5,TRBV20-1,-,many,TGCAGTGCTAGAGAGGGAAAAGAGACCCAGTACTTC,CSAREGKETQYF
TRBJ1-6,TRBV4-2,TRBD1,many,TGTGCCAGCAGCCAAGAACAAGGACAGGGGAAAGGACCCCTCCACTTT,CASSQEQGQGKGPLHF
TRBJ2-1,TRBV4-3,-,many,TGCGCCAGCAGCCTCACCGGGGTCAATGAGCAGTTCTTC,CASSLTGVNEQFF
TRBJ2-7,TRBV2,-,-,TGTGCCAGCAGTTCCGGGACATGGGGACCCTACGAGCAGTACTTC,CASSSGTWGPYEQYF
TRBJ1-2,TRBV28,-,many,TGTGCCAGCATCCCCTTCAGGGCGTATGGCTATGGCTACACCTTC,CASIPFRAYGYGYTF
TRBJ1-4,TRBV12-3/TRBV12-4,-,-,TGTGCCAGCAGTTCCGGCTGGGAACTGTTTTTT,CASSSGWELFF
TRBJ1-4,TRBV4-1,-,once,TGCGCCAGCAGCCCTTTTGCGAGCAGTAATGAAAAACTGTTTTTT,CASSPFASSNEKLFF
TRBJ2-1,TRBV12-3/TRBV12-4,TRBD1,many,TGTGCCAGCAGTTTATGGCCGGGACAGGCCTACAATGAGCAGTTCTTC,CASSLWPGQAYNEQFF
TRBJ2-1,TRBV15,TRBD2,many,TGTGCCACCCGACGGCTAAGCGGGGGGCCGGTTTCTAGCTCCTACAATGAGCAGTTCTTC,CATRRLSGGPVSSSYNEQFF
TRBJ2-3,TRBV9,-,-,TGTGCCAGCAGCGCGCCGTGGGGGGAGAGCACAGATACGCAGTATTTT,CASSAPWGESTDTQYF
TRBJ2-3,TRBV12-3/TRBV12-4,-,-,TGTGCCAGCAAAAGGGGGAAACTAGCCTACACAGATACGCAGTATTTT,CASKRGKLAYTDTQYF
TRBJ1-1,TRBV5-6,-,-,TGTGCCAGCAGGCGACATGGGTTTCACACTGAAGCTTTCTTT,CASRRHGFHTEAFF